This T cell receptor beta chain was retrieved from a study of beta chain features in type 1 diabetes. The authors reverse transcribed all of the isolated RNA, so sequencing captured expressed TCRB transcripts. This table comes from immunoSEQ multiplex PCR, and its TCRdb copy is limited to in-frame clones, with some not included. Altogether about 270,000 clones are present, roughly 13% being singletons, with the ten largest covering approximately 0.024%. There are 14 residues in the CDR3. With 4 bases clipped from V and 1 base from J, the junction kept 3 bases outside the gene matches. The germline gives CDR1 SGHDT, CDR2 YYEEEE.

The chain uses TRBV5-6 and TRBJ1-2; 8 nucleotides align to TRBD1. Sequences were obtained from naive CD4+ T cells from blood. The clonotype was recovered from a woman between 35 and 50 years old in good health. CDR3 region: CASSRDRFNYGYTF. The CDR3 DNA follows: TGTGCCAGCAGCAGGGACAGGTTTAACTATGGCTACACCTTC.